The present T cell receptor beta chain was sequenced within a study of cytomegalovirus exposure and HLA in healthy donors. Turning to this clone: Its target is unknown.

Using immunoSEQ multiplex PCR, the repertoire was profiled, and TCRdb retains in-frame clones only, with some absent. The sample includes hundreds of thousands of clones, roughly 85% of them seen just once. The V gene end was trimmed by 7 bases and the J gene end by 6 bases; junction bases not matched to a gene: 9. The germline V gene encodes CDR1 SGHRS and CDR2 YFSETQ. The CDR3 is 15 amino acids. Overall study findings and caveats: According to a subsequent analysis, TCR clusters from the first cohort were inclined to appear together in the 120 or so validation repertoires. There were 160 or so TCR beta chains listed as cytomegalovirus-associated.

The chain carries TRBV5-1 and TRBJ2-2, with 10 nucleotides matching TRBD2. The TCR sequence derives from a woman younger than 35 in good health and CMV-seronegative. The sequencing sample was made of PBMCs. Written as DNA, the CDR3 is TGCGCCAGCCATATAGCGGGGGGTCCCTCCGGGGAGCTGTTTTTT. Its protein is CASHIAGGPSGELFF.